This T cell receptor (beta chain) was identified in a study of T cells in Graves' hyperthyroidism and ophthalmopathy. About the study: Upon initial diagnosis and before any treatment, peripheral blood was collected. Points from the study as a whole: Most clonotypes expanded in thyroid above 0.001 were likewise present in blood.

The hyperthyroidism was newly diagnosed and had lasted under 2 months; the patients were aged 18 to 65. Using RNA transcripts as the source, TCR beta CDR3 regions were amplified. The HTBI set primed first-round TCR CDR3 RT-PCR. In TCRdb, the multiplex PCR reads were re-called with MiXCR into one record per CDR3 protein. The profile shows around 350,000 distinct CDR3 sequences, about 18% of them singletons. This clonotype was recorded at least ten times. Its specificity is unknown. The length of the CDR3 is 14 residues. The V end lost 5 bases, the J end lost 6 bases, and 17 bases lay between the germline ends. In germline, CDR1 is SGHVS, CDR2 FNYEAQ.

The TCR was taken from a young woman with Graves' hyperthyroidism. The chain joins TRBV7-6 to TRBJ2-7; possible D gene TRBD2, 6 bases. The sequenced sample was blood. The chain's CDR3 is CASSLLGGEGEQYF. CDR3 DNA: TGTGCCAGCAGCCTTCTCGGGGGTGAGGGCGAGCAGTACTTC.